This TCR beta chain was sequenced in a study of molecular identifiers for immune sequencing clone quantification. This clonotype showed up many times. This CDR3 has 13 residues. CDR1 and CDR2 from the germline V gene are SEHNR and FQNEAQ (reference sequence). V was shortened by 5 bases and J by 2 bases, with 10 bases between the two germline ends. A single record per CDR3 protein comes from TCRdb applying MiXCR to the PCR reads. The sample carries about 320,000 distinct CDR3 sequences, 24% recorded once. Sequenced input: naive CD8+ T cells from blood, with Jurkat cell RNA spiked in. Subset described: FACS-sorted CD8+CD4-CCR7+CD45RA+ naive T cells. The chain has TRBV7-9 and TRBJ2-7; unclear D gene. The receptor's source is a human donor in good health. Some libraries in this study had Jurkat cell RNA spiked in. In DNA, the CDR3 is TGTGCCAGCAGCCCGCCAGCCGCCTACGAGCAGTACTTC. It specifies CASSPPAAYEQYF.